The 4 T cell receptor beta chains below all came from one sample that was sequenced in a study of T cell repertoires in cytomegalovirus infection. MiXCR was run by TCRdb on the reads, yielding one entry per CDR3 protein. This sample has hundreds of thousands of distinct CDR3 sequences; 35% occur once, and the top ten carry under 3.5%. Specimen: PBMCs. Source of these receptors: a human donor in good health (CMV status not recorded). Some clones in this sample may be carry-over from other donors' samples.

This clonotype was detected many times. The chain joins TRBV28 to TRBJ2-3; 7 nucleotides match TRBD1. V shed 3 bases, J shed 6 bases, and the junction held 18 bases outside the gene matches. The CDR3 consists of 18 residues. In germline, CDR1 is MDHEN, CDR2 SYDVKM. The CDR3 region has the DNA TGTGCCAGCAGTTTGGGGGTGGGGCAGGGGGAACCAGGGGATACGCAGTATTTT. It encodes CASSLGVGQGEPGDTQYF.

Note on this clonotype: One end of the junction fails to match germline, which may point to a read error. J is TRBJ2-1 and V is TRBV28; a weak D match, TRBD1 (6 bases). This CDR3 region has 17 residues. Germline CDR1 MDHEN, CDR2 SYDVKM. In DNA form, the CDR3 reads TGTGCCAGCCGTTTATCGGGCCGGACAGTGGAATACAATGAGCACTTCTTC. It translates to CASRLSGRTVEYNEHFF.

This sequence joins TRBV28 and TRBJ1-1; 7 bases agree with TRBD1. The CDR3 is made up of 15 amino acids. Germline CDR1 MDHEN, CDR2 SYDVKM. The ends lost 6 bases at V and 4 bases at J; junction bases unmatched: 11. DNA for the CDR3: TGTGCCAGCAGCAGGACAGGCTCATGGGGCACTGAAGCTTTCTTT. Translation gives CASSRTGSWGTEAFF.

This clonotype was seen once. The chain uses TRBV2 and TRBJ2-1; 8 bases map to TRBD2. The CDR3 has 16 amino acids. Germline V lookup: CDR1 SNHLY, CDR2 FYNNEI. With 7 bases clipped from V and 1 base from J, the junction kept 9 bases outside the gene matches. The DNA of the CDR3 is TGTGCCAGCACCACTCGGACTAGCCCATCCTACAATGAGCAGTTCTTC. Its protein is CASTTRTSPSYNEQFF.